This is a list of T cell receptor beta chains from one sample in a study of T cell responses to AZD1222 COVID-19 vaccine. Measured with immunoSEQ multiplex PCR; TCRdb has only the in-frame clones, and not every one. The table has 150,000 to 200,000 clones, 85% to 95% seen once. Sample: peripheral blood, taken on day 0 of AZD1222 vaccination. These TCRs come from an adult in good health. Each CDR3 is given with its conserved first and last residue. D genes are given only for firm matches. Clone sizes are given selectively: once, few, many, or a class where the clone is expanded.

CDR3 DNA: TGTGCCACCAGTGGGACAGGGGAAAACACCGGGGAGCTGTTTTTT
CDR3 protein: CATSGTGENTGELFF
D gene: TRBD1
V gene: TRBV24-1
CDR3 length: 15
clone size: NA
J gene: TRBJ2-2

CDR3 DNA: TGTGCCAGCAGCTTAGCGCGTGGGCGCACTGGAAACACCATATATTTT
CDR3 protein: CASSLARGRTGNTIYF
D gene: NA
V gene: TRBV7-8
CDR3 length: 16
clone size: NA
J gene: TRBJ1-3

CDR3 DNA: TGTGCCAGTAGTATAGGGGCTCGGGGGAGTCCCGGGGAGCTGTTTTTT
CDR3 protein: CASSIGARGSPGELFF
D gene: NA
V gene: TRBV19
CDR3 length: 16
clone size: once
J gene: TRBJ2-2

CDR3 DNA: TGTGCCAGCAGTTTATCCGGGCGCGAGCAGTACTTC
CDR3 protein: CASSLSGREQYF
D gene: NA
V gene: TRBV27
CDR3 length: 12
clone size: few
J gene: TRBJ2-7

CDR3 DNA: TGTGCCAGCTCACCACAGGGTTCTACGGTCGATGGCTACACCTTC
CDR3 protein: CASSPQGSTVDGYTF
D gene: NA
V gene: TRBV18
CDR3 length: 15
clone size: NA
J gene: TRBJ1-2

CDR3 DNA: TGTGCCAGCAGTACCGCCGGGGGCTCTAACTATGGCTACACCTTC
CDR3 protein: CASSTAGGSNYGYTF
D gene: NA
V gene: TRBV6-2/TRBV6-3
CDR3 length: 15
clone size: few
J gene: TRBJ1-2

CDR3 DNA: TGTGCCAGCAGTTTTAGCGGTACCTACGAGCAGTACTTC
CDR3 protein: CASSFSGTYEQYF
D gene: NA
V gene: TRBV6-5
CDR3 length: 13
clone size: NA
J gene: TRBJ2-7

CDR3 DNA: TGTGCCAGCAGCCAAGATTTAGGGTTGGATGGCTACACCTTC
CDR3 protein: CASSQDLGLDGYTF
D gene: NA
V gene: TRBV14
CDR3 length: 14
clone size: NA
J gene: TRBJ1-2

CDR3 DNA: TGTGCCAGCTCATCCGACCCTGGGACAGGGTCGAACACTGAAGCTTTCTTT
CDR3 protein: CASSSDPGTGSNTEAFF
D gene: TRBD1
V gene: TRBV18
CDR3 length: 17
clone size: NA
J gene: TRBJ1-1

CDR3 DNA: TGCAGCGCCACTTCACTTAAATTAGGAGATACGCAGTATTTT
CDR3 protein: CSATSLKLGDTQYF
D gene: NA
V gene: TRBV29-1
CDR3 length: 14
clone size: NA
J gene: TRBJ2-3

CDR3 DNA: TGTGCCAGCAGCCCGACCGAACACTATGGCTACACCTTC
CDR3 protein: CASSPTEHYGYTF
D gene: NA
V gene: TRBV5-5
CDR3 length: 13
clone size: NA
J gene: TRBJ1-2

CDR3 DNA: TGTGCCAGTGGACAATATGGCTACACCTTC
CDR3 protein: CASGQYGYTF
D gene: NA
V gene: TRBV12-3/TRBV12-4
CDR3 length: 10
clone size: NA
J gene: TRBJ1-2

CDR3 DNA: TGTGCCAGCACTCCAGGGGGAGTTTACTCACCCCTCCACTTT
CDR3 protein: CASTPGGVYSPLHF
D gene: TRBD1
V gene: TRBV9
CDR3 length: 14
clone size: once
J gene: TRBJ1-6

CDR3 DNA: TGTGCCAGCAGACCTGAACCGACTCGTTACGAGCAGTACTTC
CDR3 protein: CASRPEPTRYEQYF
D gene: NA
V gene: TRBV6-5
CDR3 length: 14
clone size: NA
J gene: TRBJ2-7

CDR3 DNA: TGTGCCTGGAAATTCGGGACAGGGGGCCCCGGGGAGCTGTTTTTT
CDR3 protein: CAWKFGTGGPGELFF
D gene: TRBD1
V gene: TRBV30
CDR3 length: 15
clone size: NA
J gene: TRBJ2-2

CDR3 DNA: TGTGCCAGCAGCTCTCGGGACAGGGGGCTTAATTCACCCCTCCACTTT
CDR3 protein: CASSSRDRGLNSPLHF
D gene: TRBD1
V gene: TRBV7-9
CDR3 length: 16
clone size: once
J gene: TRBJ1-6

CDR3 DNA: TGTGCCAGTAGGGAGAGCAATCAGCCCCAGCATTTT
CDR3 protein: CASRESNQPQHF
D gene: NA
V gene: TRBV19
CDR3 length: 12
clone size: NA
J gene: TRBJ1-5

CDR3 DNA: TGCGCCTCGGGACTAGCGGGAGGGCCTGGCACAGATACGCAGTATTTT
CDR3 protein: CASGLAGGPGTDTQYF
D gene: TRBD2
V gene: TRBV23-1
CDR3 length: 16
clone size: once
J gene: TRBJ2-3

CDR3 DNA: TGTGCCAGCAGCTTGGGTGGGGATAAGCCCCAGCATTTT
CDR3 protein: CASSLGGDKPQHF
D gene: NA
V gene: TRBV5-4
CDR3 length: 13
clone size: NA
J gene: TRBJ1-5

CDR3 DNA: TGCGCCAGCAGCTTGGCCGGGCCGGGGTTTGGAAACACCATATATTTT
CDR3 protein: CASSLAGPGFGNTIYF
D gene: NA
V gene: TRBV5-1
CDR3 length: 16
clone size: NA
J gene: TRBJ1-3

CDR3 DNA: TGTGCCAGCAGGATTTTGGGGGGCAATTCGAGGGAGACCCAGTACTTC
CDR3 protein: CASRILGGNSRETQYF
D gene: NA
V gene: TRBV3-1/TRBV3-2
CDR3 length: 16
clone size: once
J gene: TRBJ2-5

CDR3 DNA: TGTGCCAGTAGTATTGGACAGGCCCAAGAAGGTGGCTACACCTTC
CDR3 protein: CASSIGQAQEGGYTF
D gene: TRBD1
V gene: TRBV19
CDR3 length: 15
clone size: NA
J gene: TRBJ1-2

CDR3 DNA: TGTGCCAGCAGCGGATGGCCGACGAACACTGAAGCTTTCTTT
CDR3 protein: CASSGWPTNTEAFF
D gene: NA
V gene: TRBV2
CDR3 length: 14
clone size: NA
J gene: TRBJ1-1

CDR3 DNA: TGCGCCCCTACGACAGGGTCGAACACTGAAGCTTTCTTT
CDR3 protein: CAPTTGSNTEAFF
D gene: TRBD1
V gene: TRBV23-1
CDR3 length: 13
clone size: medium-sized
J gene: TRBJ1-1

CDR3 DNA: TGTGCCAGCAGTTTATACACAGGACGGGTGAACACTGAAGCTTTCTTT
CDR3 protein: CASSLYTGRVNTEAFF
D gene: NA
V gene: TRBV28
CDR3 length: 16
clone size: NA
J gene: TRBJ1-1

CDR3 DNA: TGTGCCAGCAGCGCAACAGGGTTCTATGGCTACACCTTC
CDR3 protein: CASSATGFYGYTF
D gene: NA
V gene: TRBV9
CDR3 length: 13
clone size: NA
J gene: TRBJ1-2

CDR3 DNA: TGTGCCAGCAGTTTCCAGGGGGAAGGGGAAAAACTGTTTTTT
CDR3 protein: CASSFQGEGEKLFF
D gene: TRBD1
V gene: TRBV6-2/TRBV6-3
CDR3 length: 14
clone size: NA
J gene: TRBJ1-4

CDR3 DNA: TGTGCCAGCAGCGACAGGGGGCGAGATGGCTACACCTTC
CDR3 protein: CASSDRGRDGYTF
D gene: TRBD1
V gene: TRBV5-8
CDR3 length: 13
clone size: NA
J gene: TRBJ1-2

CDR3 DNA: TGCGCCAGCAGCTCCCCATTCGGACTGGATTCTTCCTACGAGCAGTACTTC
CDR3 protein: CASSSPFGLDSSYEQYF
D gene: NA
V gene: TRBV4-1
CDR3 length: 17
clone size: NA
J gene: TRBJ2-7

CDR3 DNA: TGTGCCATCAACGGCGGATCTAACTATGGCTACACCTTC
CDR3 protein: CAINGGSNYGYTF
D gene: NA
V gene: TRBV10-3
CDR3 length: 13
clone size: NA
J gene: TRBJ1-2

CDR3 DNA: TGCGCCAGCAGCTTGGAGGGCTCTGGAAACACCATATATTTT
CDR3 protein: CASSLEGSGNTIYF
D gene: NA
V gene: TRBV5-1
CDR3 length: 14
clone size: NA
J gene: TRBJ1-3

CDR3 DNA: TGTGCCAGCAGCCAAGATCTGAGCCCGGGTGGCTACACCTTC
CDR3 protein: CASSQDLSPGGYTF
D gene: NA
V gene: TRBV3-1/TRBV3-2
CDR3 length: 14
clone size: NA
J gene: TRBJ1-2

CDR3 DNA: TGCGCCAGCAGCCAAAGAGTATCCGCAGATACGCAGTATTTT
CDR3 protein: CASSQRVSADTQYF
D gene: NA
V gene: TRBV4-3
CDR3 length: 14
clone size: NA
J gene: TRBJ2-3

CDR3 DNA: TGTGCCAGCAGCTCCATGGGGCCGGGACAGGGGTCTGGCTACACCTTC
CDR3 protein: CASSSMGPGQGSGYTF
D gene: TRBD1
V gene: TRBV14
CDR3 length: 16
clone size: NA
J gene: TRBJ1-2

CDR3 DNA: TGTGCCAGCAGCTTGGGGGGGGTCTATCAGCCCCAGCATTTT
CDR3 protein: CASSLGGVYQPQHF
D gene: NA
V gene: TRBV5-6
CDR3 length: 14
clone size: NA
J gene: TRBJ1-5

CDR3 DNA: TGTGCCAGCAGTTACTATGGCGGGGCAAATACGCAGTATTTT
CDR3 protein: CASSYYGGANTQYF
D gene: NA
V gene: TRBV7-2
CDR3 length: 14
clone size: once
J gene: TRBJ2-3

CDR3 DNA: TGTGCCAGCAGCTTAGTAGGGCTCTCCTACGAGCAGTACTTC
CDR3 protein: CASSLVGLSYEQYF
D gene: NA
V gene: TRBV7-9
CDR3 length: 14
clone size: NA
J gene: TRBJ2-7

CDR3 DNA: TGTGCCAGCAGCTCCCCAGGGGTAACGGACGAGCAGTACTTC
CDR3 protein: CASSSPGVTDEQYF
D gene: NA
V gene: TRBV5-6
CDR3 length: 14
clone size: NA
J gene: TRBJ2-7

CDR3 DNA: TGTGCCAGCAGTAACACAGGTAGCTCCTACAATGAGCAGTTCTTC
CDR3 protein: CASSNTGSSYNEQFF
D gene: NA
V gene: TRBV6-2/TRBV6-3
CDR3 length: 15
clone size: NA
J gene: TRBJ2-1

CDR3 DNA: TGTGCCAGCAGTCGGGGACTACTCGAGTTCTTC
CDR3 protein: CASSRGLLEFF
D gene: TRBD2
V gene: TRBV12-3/TRBV12-4
CDR3 length: 11
clone size: once
J gene: TRBJ2-1

CDR3 DNA: TGTGCCAGCGGGGCTAGCGGGAGCTCCTACAATGAGCAGTTCTTC
CDR3 protein: CASGASGSSYNEQFF
D gene: TRBD2
V gene: TRBV6-5
CDR3 length: 15
clone size: NA
J gene: TRBJ2-1

CDR3 DNA: TGTGCCAGCCTAGGGGCCCGGGTCTCCTACAATGAGCAGTTCTTC
CDR3 protein: CASLGARVSYNEQFF
D gene: NA
V gene: TRBV7-2
CDR3 length: 15
clone size: NA
J gene: TRBJ2-1

CDR3 DNA: TGTGCCAGCAGTCGTTACGGGGTCTATAGCAATCAGCCCCAGCATTTT
CDR3 protein: CASSRYGVYSNQPQHF
D gene: NA
V gene: TRBV5-5
CDR3 length: 16
clone size: once
J gene: TRBJ1-5

CDR3 DNA: TGTGCCAGCAGTGAAGCCAAGACAGGGGGCTACGAGCAGTACTTC
CDR3 protein: CASSEAKTGGYEQYF
D gene: TRBD1
V gene: TRBV2
CDR3 length: 15
clone size: NA
J gene: TRBJ2-7

CDR3 DNA: TGCAGCGTAGAAGGGTATGGCTACACCTTC
CDR3 protein: CSVEGYGYTF
D gene: NA
V gene: TRBV29-1
CDR3 length: 10
clone size: NA
J gene: TRBJ1-2

CDR3 DNA: TGTGCCAGCTCGTCCGAGATTGCAACTAATGAAAAACTGTTTTTT
CDR3 protein: CASSSEIATNEKLFF
D gene: NA
V gene: TRBV18
CDR3 length: 15
clone size: NA
J gene: TRBJ1-4

CDR3 DNA: TGTGCCAGCAGCAAAGAGGGACAGCCGCGACCTTCCTACGAGCAGTACTTC
CDR3 protein: CASSKEGQPRPSYEQYF
D gene: NA
V gene: TRBV21-1
CDR3 length: 17
clone size: NA
J gene: TRBJ2-7

CDR3 DNA: TGTGCCAGCAGCGAAAGGTGGGGTCAGCCCCAGCATTTT
CDR3 protein: CASSERWGQPQHF
D gene: NA
V gene: TRBV25-1
CDR3 length: 13
clone size: NA
J gene: TRBJ1-5

CDR3 DNA: TGTGCCAGCAGTTGGTTTGAGGGGGAATCAGCTGAAGCTTTCTTT
CDR3 protein: CASSWFEGESAEAFF
D gene: NA
V gene: TRBV6-5
CDR3 length: 15
clone size: NA
J gene: TRBJ1-1

CDR3 DNA: TGTGCCAGCAGCCTATCAAACAGGGGCCCTAGCAATCAGCCCCAGCATTTT
CDR3 protein: CASSLSNRGPSNQPQHF
D gene: TRBD1
V gene: TRBV3-1/TRBV3-2
CDR3 length: 17
clone size: NA
J gene: TRBJ1-5

CDR3 DNA: TGTGCTAGTGGTAGACAGGGAAACACTGAAGCTTTCTTT
CDR3 protein: CASGRQGNTEAFF
D gene: TRBD1
V gene: TRBV12-5
CDR3 length: 13
clone size: NA
J gene: TRBJ1-1

CDR3 DNA: TGCGCCAGCAGCTTTAACAGGGGGAACACTGAAGCTTTCTTT
CDR3 protein: CASSFNRGNTEAFF
D gene: TRBD1
V gene: TRBV5-1
CDR3 length: 14
clone size: NA
J gene: TRBJ1-1

CDR3 DNA: TGTGCCAGCAGCCAGTGGAAGGAGGGTGGCTACACCTTC
CDR3 protein: CASSQWKEGGYTF
D gene: NA
V gene: TRBV14
CDR3 length: 13
clone size: once
J gene: TRBJ1-2